Listed below are T cell receptor beta chains from one sample, sequenced in a study of long-term antiretroviral therapy in people with HIV. TCRdb's table, derived via immunoSEQ multiplex PCR, lists solely in-frame clones and lacks some. The profile shows more than 15,000 clones, around 80% of them singletons. The source was unsorted PBMCs, collected at the start of antiretroviral therapy, before treatment. All receptors derive from a woman in her thirties or forties with HIV. Each CDR3 is given with its conserved first and last residue. D genes are given only for firm matches. The size of a clone is reported for some rows only, either as once, few or many, or as a class for expanded clones.

D gene	J gene	clone size	V gene	CDR3 protein	CDR3 DNA
.	TRBJ2-1	.	TRBV7-6	CASSLGQYNEQFF	TGTGCCAGCAGCTTAGGACAATACAATGAGCAGTTCTTC
.	TRBJ2-3	few	TRBV11-2	CASSSRASDKSDTQYF	TGTGCCAGCAGCTCCCGGGCTAGCGATAAATCAGATACGCAGTATTTT
.	TRBJ2-1	.	TRBV5-6	CASSLGSGLQFF	TGTGCCAGCAGCTTGGGTAGCGGTTTACAGTTCTTC
.	TRBJ1-4	.	TRBV28	CASSLDGSAEKLFF	TGTGCCAGCAGTTTAGATGGGTCTGCGGAAAAACTGTTTTTT
.	TRBJ2-1	once	TRBV7-8	CASSSTQEQFF	TGTGCCAGCAGCTCCACTCAAGAGCAGTTCTTC
.	TRBJ2-3	.	TRBV21-1	CFKCTGSPDTQYF	TGTTTCAAGTGTACAGGGTCCCCAGATACGCAGTATTTT
.	TRBJ2-2	.	TRBV30	CAWSVGRVGELFF	TGTGCCTGGAGTGTGGGGCGGGTCGGGGAGCTGTTTTTT
.	TRBJ1-2	.	TRBV30	CAWIDRDGYTF	TGTGCCTGGATTGATAGGGATGGCTACACCTTC
.	TRBJ2-7	few	TRBV4-1	CASSQDRRGGRDEQYF	TGCGCCAGCAGCCAAGATAGGAGGGGGGGACGGGACGAGCAGTACTTC
.	TRBJ1-5	few	TRBV6-6	CASSYTQEPGQPQHF	TGTGCCAGCAGTTACACACAGGAACCTGGTCAGCCCCAGCATTTT
TRBD1	TRBJ2-5	.	TRBV11-3	CASSSGQKQETQYF	TGTGCCAGCAGCTCGGGACAGAAACAAGAGACCCAGTACTTC
TRBD1	TRBJ1-5	.	TRBV4-1	CASSQRSGQGADQPQHF	TGCGCCAGCAGCCAAAGATCTGGACAGGGGGCGGATCAGCCCCAGCATTTT
.	TRBJ2-5	.	TRBV7-9	CASSLGTVGETQYF	TGTGCCAGCAGCTTAGGGACAGTCGGGGAGACCCAGTACTTC
.	TRBJ2-2	.	TRBV5-4	CASSPGSNTGELFF	TGTGCCAGCAGCCCGGGTTCGAACACCGGGGAGCTGTTTTTT
TRBD2	TRBJ2-1	.	TRBV18	CASSRQGDGGAYEQFF	TGTGCCAGCTCCCGACAAGGCGACGGGGGGGCCTATGAGCAGTTCTTC
TRBD1	TRBJ2-7	.	TRBV7-7	CASSPGQGNYEQYF	TGTGCCAGCAGCCCTGGACAGGGGAACTACGAGCAGTACTTC
TRBD1	TRBJ1-5	.	TRBV19	CASSFGQAVNQPQHF	TGTGCCAGTAGTTTCGGACAGGCAGTCAATCAGCCCCAGCATTTT
.	TRBJ2-1	.	TRBV6-1	CASQRGLGLYNEQFF	TGTGCCAGCCAGAGAGGGTTGGGGCTATACAATGAGCAGTTCTTC
.	TRBJ1-1	once	TRBV4-2	CASSQINTEAFF	TGTGCCAGCAGCCAGATCAACACTGAAGCTTTCTTT
.	TRBJ2-5	once	TRBV6-6	CASSYFVETQYF	TGTGCCAGCAGTTACTTTGTAGAGACCCAGTACTTC
.	TRBJ2-3	.	TRBV5-1	CASSLDGVGTDTQYF	TGCGCCAGCAGCTTGGATGGGGTGGGCACAGATACGCAGTATTTT
.	TRBJ1-6	.	TRBV30	CAWVKKDYNSPLHF	TGTGCCTGGGTAAAAAAGGATTATAATTCACCCCTCCACTTT
.	TRBJ1-1	.	TRBV9	CASSNRWDTEAFF	TGTGCCAGCAGCAACAGGTGGGACACTGAAGCTTTCTTT
.	TRBJ2-1	once	TRBV4-3	CASSQDWVGNEQFF	TGCGCCAGCAGCCAAGATTGGGTGGGCAATGAGCAGTTCTTC
.	TRBJ2-3	.	TRBV7-6	CASSLDRGGRDTQYF	TGTGCCAGCAGCTTAGACAGGGGAGGTAGAGATACGCAGTATTTT
.	TRBJ2-7	once	TRBV7-3	CASSLQSQGSYEQYF	TGTGCCAGCAGCCTCCAAAGTCAGGGCTCCTACGAGCAGTACTTC
.	TRBJ2-7	.	TRBV9	CASSEGGGEQYF	TGTGCCAGCAGCGAGGGAGGGGGCGAGCAGTACTTC
.	TRBJ1-1	.	TRBV21-1	CASSKEESNPNRDTEAFF	TGTGCCAGCAGCAAAGAGGAGTCCAATCCGAACCGGGACACTGAAGCTTTCTTT
TRBD2	TRBJ2-1	.	TRBV5-1	CASSLSGVSYNEQFF	TGCGCCAGCAGTTTGAGCGGGGTCTCCTACAATGAGCAGTTCTTC
.	TRBJ1-2	.	TRBV13	CASSSLTLTPAKTF	TGTGCCAGCAGCTCCCTTACCCTCACTCCCGCTAAGACCTTC
.	TRBJ2-3	.	TRBV6-1	CASTLDAGADTQYF	TGTGCCAGCACGTTGGATGCAGGGGCAGATACGCAGTATTTT
.	TRBJ2-7	.	TRBV27	CASSSGTHYEQYF	TGTGCCAGCAGTTCCGGGACCCACTACGAGCAGTACTTC
TRBD1	TRBJ1-2	once	TRBV4-3	CASSPPPGQGRGVSYGYTF	TGCGCCAGCAGCCCCCCACCGGGACAGGGGAGGGGGGTGAGCTATGGCTACACCTTC
TRBD1	TRBJ1-5	few	TRBV7-9	CASSASGQGAFQRPQHF	TGTGCCAGCAGCGCATCCGGACAGGGGGCTTTTCAAAGGCCCCAGCATTTT
TRBD1	TRBJ2-7	.	TRBV9	CASSARTGEPYEQYF	TGTGCCAGCAGCGCCAGAACAGGGGAGCCGTACGAGCAGTACTTC
.	TRBJ1-1	.	TRBV14	CASSQAQGSTEAFF	TGTGCCAGCAGCCAAGCTCAGGGGTCCACTGAAGCTTTCTTT
TRBD1	TRBJ2-1	.	TRBV19	CASSIGQGAYYEQFF	TGTGCCAGTAGTATTGGACAGGGGGCTTATTATGAGCAGTTCTTC
.	TRBJ2-2	few	TRBV2	CASSVFESTAGELFF	TGTGCCAGCAGTGTCTTCGAGAGTACGGCCGGGGAGCTGTTTTTT
TRBD1	TRBJ2-3	.	TRBV10-3	CAISESDREQYF	TGTGCCATCAGTGAGTCGGACAGGGAGCAGTATTTT
TRBD2	TRBJ2-7	.	TRBV7-8	CASSLVLGGGYEQYF	TGTGCCAGCAGCTTAGTACTCGGGGGGGGCTACGAGCAGTACTTC
.	TRBJ2-3	.	TRBV11-2	CASSLEWTGTDTQYF	TGTGCCAGCAGCTTGGAGTGGACCGGCACAGATACGCAGTATTTT
.	TRBJ2-7	.	TRBV5-4	CASSYLGGHYERYF	TGTGCCAGCAGCTACCTCGGGGGCCACTACGAGCGGTACTTC
.	TRBJ1-2	.	TRBV9	CASSSRDIGNYGYTF	TGTGCCAGCAGCTCCAGGGACATAGGGAACTATGGCTACACCTTC
.	TRBJ1-1	.	TRBV30	CAWEIKRAYTEAFF	TGTGCCTGGGAAATCAAAAGGGCCTACACTGAAGCTTTCTTT
TRBD1	TRBJ2-7	.	TRBV4-1	CASSQDWTQGALRSSYEQYF	TGCGCCAGCAGCCAAGATTGGACACAGGGGGCCTTACGAAGCTCCTACGAGCAGTACTTC
TRBD2	TRBJ2-1	.	TRBV7-2	CASSLDSGAHNEQFF	TGTGCCAGCAGCTTAGACAGCGGGGCCCACAATGAGCAGTTCTTC
.	TRBJ1-1	.	TRBV5-4	CASSLWQGHTEAFF	TGTGCCAGCAGCTTGTGGCAGGGACACACTGAAGCTTTCTTT